These 9 T cell receptor beta chains originate from one sample sequenced in a study of blood T cells in healthy people across ages. The second PCR ran roughly 6 to 11 cycles with a sample-barcoded 5' primer and J-beta primers. TCRdb redid the calling of the 5' RACE reads with MiXCR, one entry per CDR3 protein. The table lists approximately 800,000 distinct CDR3 sequences, 62% of them singletons, with about a quarter in the top ten. Sequences were obtained from blood. The receptor set was obtained from a man aged 25-40 years in good health.

V and J are TRBV7-8 and TRBJ2-3; 14 bases align to TRBD2. V trimming: 0 bases; J trimming: 2 bases; junction bases outside the gene matches: 4. The germline V gene has CDR1 SGHVS and CDR2 FQNEAQ. CDR3 size: 18 residues. This chain's CDR3 is CASSLARTSGGTTDTQYF. The DNA for the CDR3 is TGTGCCAGCAGCTTAGCGAGGACTAGCGGGGGGACCACAGATACGCAGTATTTT.

The CDR3 spells CASSVDGTEPYEQYF. As DNA, the CDR3 is TGTGCCAGCAGCGTAGACGGGACAGAACCCTACGAGCAGTACTTC. The chain links TRBV9 to TRBJ2-7; 7 nucleotides align to TRBD1. The CDR3 has 15 residues. The V gene's germline CDR1 is SGDLS and CDR2 YYNGEE. With 0 bases clipped from V and 2 bases from J, the junction kept 5 bases outside the gene matches.

The V gene is TRBV13, the J gene TRBJ2-1; D may be TRBD2 (6 bases). Trimming took 3 bases from V and 4 from J, leaving 16 bases between them. CDR1 PRHDT and CDR2 FYEKMQ come from the germline V gene (reference sequence). This CDR3 spans 16 amino acids. CDR3 amino acids: CASSFFPGLEYNEQFF. The CDR3 region has the DNA TGTGCCAGCAGCTTCTTCCCGGGACTCGAGTACAATGAGCAGTTCTTC.

The J gene is TRBJ2-3, the V gene TRBV5-1; a possible D gene is TRBD2 (6 bases). Trimming shortened V by 6 bases and J by 1 base, and 12 bases separated the two germline ends. Per the germline V gene, CDR1 is SGHRS and CDR2 is YFSETQ. CDR3 length: 14 amino acids. As DNA, the CDR3 is TGCGCCAGCAAGAAGGGCGGGGGCACAGATACGCAGTATTTT. This gives the protein CASKKGGGTDTQYF.

This clonotype was found a few times. This CDR3 reads CASSSGGKRDQYF. CDR3 coding DNA: TGTGCCAGCAGTTCCGGGGGTAAAAGGGACCAGTACTTC. The chain is built from TRBV27 and TRBJ2-5; weak D call: TRBD2 (6 bases). V lost 4 bases and J lost 10, with 16 bases in between. CDR1 is MNHEY, CDR2 SMNVEV, per germline (reference sequence). This CDR3 is 13 amino acids long.

The sample holds a few counts of this clonotype. The J gene is TRBJ2-1, the V gene TRBV27; 8 bases fit TRBD2. Germline values: CDR1 MNHEY, CDR2 SMNVEV (reference sequence). With 2 bases clipped from V and 4 bases from J, the junction kept 4 bases outside the gene matches. The CDR3 runs to 15 residues. The CDR3 loop is CASSLLAGFYNEQFF. CDR3 DNA sequence: TGTGCCAGCAGTTTACTAGCGGGCTTTTACAATGAGCAGTTCTTC.

The gene calls are TRBV5-1 and TRBJ1-1; D not resolved. The V gene lost 0 bases and the J gene lost 4 bases, with 16 bases spanning the gap. Germline V gene lookup returns CDR1 SGHRS and CDR2 YFSETQ. This CDR3 has 16 amino acids. The CDR3 here is CASSLAHAGTSTEAFF. The CDR3 DNA reads TGCGCCAGCAGCTTGGCCCACGCTGGCACGAGCACTGAAGCTTTCTTT.

The genes are TRBV5-1 and TRBJ1-2, with D maybe TRBD1 (6 bases). Trimming shortened V by 7 bases and J by 0 bases, and 13 bases separated the two germline ends. CDR1 is SGHRS and CDR2 is YFSETQ in the germline V gene. The CDR3 runs to 14 residues. The CDR3 reads CASRPGVTNYGYTF. The CDR3 DNA follows: TGCGCCAGCCGCCCAGGGGTCACTAACTATGGCTACACCTTC.

This clonotype has just a few counts. One junction end does not reproduce the germline sequence, and a read error may be involved. The gene calls are TRBV7-9 and TRBJ2-1, with a tentative D call TRBD1 (6 bases). Germline lookup yields CDR1 SEHNR and CDR2 FQNEAQ (reference sequence). This CDR3 spans 16 amino acids. As DNA, the CDR3 is TGTGCCAGCAGTTTAGTCAGGGGAAGCTCCTACAATGAGCAGTTCTTC. Translating gives CASSLVRGSSYNEQFF.